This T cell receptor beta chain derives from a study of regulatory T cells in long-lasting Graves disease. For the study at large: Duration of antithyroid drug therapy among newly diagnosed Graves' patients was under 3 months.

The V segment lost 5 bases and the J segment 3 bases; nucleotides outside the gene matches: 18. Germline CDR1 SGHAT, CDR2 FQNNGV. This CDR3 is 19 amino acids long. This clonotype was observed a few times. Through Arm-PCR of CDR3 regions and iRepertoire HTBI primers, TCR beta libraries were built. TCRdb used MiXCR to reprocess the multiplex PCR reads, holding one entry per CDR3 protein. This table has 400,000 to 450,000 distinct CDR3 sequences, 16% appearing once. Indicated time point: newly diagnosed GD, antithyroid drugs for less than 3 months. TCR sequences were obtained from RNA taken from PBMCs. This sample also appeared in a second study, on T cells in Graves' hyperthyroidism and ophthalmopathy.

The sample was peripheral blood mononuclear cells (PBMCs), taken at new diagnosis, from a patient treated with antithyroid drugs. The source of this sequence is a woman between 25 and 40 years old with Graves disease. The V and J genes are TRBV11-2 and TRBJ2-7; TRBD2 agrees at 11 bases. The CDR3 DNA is TGTGCCAGCAGCCGCTTCTTGGATAGCGGGAGGGCCACTGACTACGAGCAGTACTTC. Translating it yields CASSRFLDSGRATDYEQYF.